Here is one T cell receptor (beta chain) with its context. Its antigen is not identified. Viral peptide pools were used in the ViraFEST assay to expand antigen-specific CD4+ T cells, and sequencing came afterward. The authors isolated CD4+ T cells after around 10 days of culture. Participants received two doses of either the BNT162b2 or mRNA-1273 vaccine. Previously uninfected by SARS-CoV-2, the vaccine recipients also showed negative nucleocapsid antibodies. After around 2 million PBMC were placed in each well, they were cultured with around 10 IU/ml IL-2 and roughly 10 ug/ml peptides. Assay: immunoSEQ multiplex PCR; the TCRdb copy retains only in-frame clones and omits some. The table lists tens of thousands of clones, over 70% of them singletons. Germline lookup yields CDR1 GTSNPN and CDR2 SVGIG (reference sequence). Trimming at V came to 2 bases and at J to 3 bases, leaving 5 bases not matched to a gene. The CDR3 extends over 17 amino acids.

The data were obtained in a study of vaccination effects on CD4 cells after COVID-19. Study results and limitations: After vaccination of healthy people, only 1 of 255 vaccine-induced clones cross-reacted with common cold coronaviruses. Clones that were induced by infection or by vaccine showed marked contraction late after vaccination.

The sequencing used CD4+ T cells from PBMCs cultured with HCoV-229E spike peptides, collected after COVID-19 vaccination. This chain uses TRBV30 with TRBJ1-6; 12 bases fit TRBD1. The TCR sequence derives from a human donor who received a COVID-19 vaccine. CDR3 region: CAWSSGTGGFYNSPLHF. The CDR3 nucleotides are TGTGCCTGGAGTTCCGGGACAGGGGGCTTCTATAATTCACCCCTCCACTTT.